This TCR beta chain is drawn from a study of T cell repertoires in cytomegalovirus infection. Overall study context: Matching HLA type, along with CMV infection, was indicated by public TCR beta signatures. Study-wide findings and caveats: Across the ex vivo response, the dominant clonotypes were HLA-C-restricted CMV-specific TCR beta clonotypes. Frequencies of public TCR beta families were cumulated, and this identified carriers of CMV plus the relevant HLA.

This clonotype was picked up many times. Antigen unknown. J lost 7 bases, V lost 4 bases, and 7 bases had no gene match. The CDR3 is made up of 14 amino acids. Germline values: CDR1 SGHVS, CDR2 FQNEAQ. TCRdb processed the reads anew with MiXCR; each CDR3 protein has one entry. The table shows about 68,000 distinct CDR3 sequences, with 20% to 25% occurring only once. This sequence was found in a human donor in good health (CMV status not recorded). Some clones in this sample may be carry-over from other donors' samples. V gene TRBV7-8 combines with J gene TRBJ2-1; 7 bases fit TRBD2. The sequenced material came from PBMCs, sequenced either directly or after in vitro stimulation (not recorded which). Here the CDR3 reads CASSSTGGVNEQFF. CDR3 nucleotides: TGTGCCAGCAGCTCCACGGGAGGCGTAAATGAGCAGTTCTTC.